This T cell receptor beta chain was identified during a study of CD8 T cells in Susac syndrome. Study-level points and caveats: The study recognized that its TCR sequencing and HLA analysis covered a relatively small number of individuals.

To note about this clonotype: Its antigen is unidentified.

RNA was extracted with the RNeasy kit, and a quantity of roughly 0.5 to 1 ug was reverse transcribed using random hexamers. immunoSEQ multiplex PCR amplified TCR beta CDR3 across 54 Vbeta, 13 Jbeta. MiXCR, applied by TCRdb to the immunoSEQ multiplex PCR reads, yields one record per CDR3 protein. Here the sample spans 150,000 to 200,000 distinct CDR3 sequences, about 95% being singletons. This CDR3 comprises 13 residues. V gave up 3 bases and J gave up 5 bases, with 11 bases separating them. Looked up from germline, CDR1 is MGHDK and CDR2 is SYGVNS. This sequence joins TRBV25-1 and TRBJ2-7; D may be TRBD1 (5 bases). Sequencing used CD4+ T cells from PBMCs. This TCR was recovered from a human donor in good health. In DNA, the CDR3 is TGTGCCAGCAGTGAGTATAGGGGTAACGAGCAGTACTTC. Translating gives CASSEYRGNEQYF.